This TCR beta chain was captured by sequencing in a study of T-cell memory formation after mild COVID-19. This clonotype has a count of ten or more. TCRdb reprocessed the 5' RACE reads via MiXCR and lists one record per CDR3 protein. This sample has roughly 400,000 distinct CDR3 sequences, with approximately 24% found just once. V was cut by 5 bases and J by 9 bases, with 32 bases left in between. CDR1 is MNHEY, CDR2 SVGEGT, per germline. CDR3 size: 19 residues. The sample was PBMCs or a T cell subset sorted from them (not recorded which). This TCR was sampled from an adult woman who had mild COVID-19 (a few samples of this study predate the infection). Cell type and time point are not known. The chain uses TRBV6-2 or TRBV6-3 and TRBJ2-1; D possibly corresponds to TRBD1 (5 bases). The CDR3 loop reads CASSRPAVDSTRVTIEQFF. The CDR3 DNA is TGTGCCAGCAGTCGGCCCGCCGTCGACAGCACCAGGGTAACAATTGAGCAGTTCTTC.